This T cell receptor (beta chain) was observed in a study of cytomegalovirus exposure and HLA in healthy donors. Study outcomes and limitations: Previous analysis showed most TCR beta V segments were productive about 90% or about 30% of the time. A later analysis showed TCR association rates differing by HLA locus, peaking at DRB1 and lowest at HLA-C.

The PCR contained 60 Vbeta and 13 Jbeta primers. Clones were sequenced by immunoSEQ multiplex PCR, and TCRdb holds only the in-frame ones, with some missing. The sample lists fewer than 200,000 clones, roughly 13% seen once, with over 6.5% in the top ten. About this clone: Its antigen remains unknown.

The CDR3 is 14 residues long. With V trimmed by 4 bases and J by 10 bases, 4 bases remained unmatched. The germline CDR1 and CDR2 sequences are SGHRS and YFSETQ. The clonotype was recovered from a man in his fifties in good health and CMV-seropositive. Sequences were obtained from PBMCs. This chain uses TRBV5-1 with TRBJ1-6; 11 bases align to TRBD1. CDR3 nucleotides: TGCGCCAGCAGCCCGGACAGGGGGCAGTCACCCCTCCACTTT. Protein sequence: CASSPDRGQSPLHF.